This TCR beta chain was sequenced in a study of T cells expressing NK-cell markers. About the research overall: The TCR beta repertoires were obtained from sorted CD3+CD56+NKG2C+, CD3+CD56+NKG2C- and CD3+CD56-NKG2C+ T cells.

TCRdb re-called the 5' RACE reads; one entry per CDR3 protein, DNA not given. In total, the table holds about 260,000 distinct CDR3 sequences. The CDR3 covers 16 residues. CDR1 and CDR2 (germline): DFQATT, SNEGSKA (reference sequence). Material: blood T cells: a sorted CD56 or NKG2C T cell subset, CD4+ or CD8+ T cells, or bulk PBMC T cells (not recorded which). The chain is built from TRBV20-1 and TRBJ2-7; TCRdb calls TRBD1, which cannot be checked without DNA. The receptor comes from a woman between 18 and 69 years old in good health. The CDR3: CSAREGQGLSSYEQYF.